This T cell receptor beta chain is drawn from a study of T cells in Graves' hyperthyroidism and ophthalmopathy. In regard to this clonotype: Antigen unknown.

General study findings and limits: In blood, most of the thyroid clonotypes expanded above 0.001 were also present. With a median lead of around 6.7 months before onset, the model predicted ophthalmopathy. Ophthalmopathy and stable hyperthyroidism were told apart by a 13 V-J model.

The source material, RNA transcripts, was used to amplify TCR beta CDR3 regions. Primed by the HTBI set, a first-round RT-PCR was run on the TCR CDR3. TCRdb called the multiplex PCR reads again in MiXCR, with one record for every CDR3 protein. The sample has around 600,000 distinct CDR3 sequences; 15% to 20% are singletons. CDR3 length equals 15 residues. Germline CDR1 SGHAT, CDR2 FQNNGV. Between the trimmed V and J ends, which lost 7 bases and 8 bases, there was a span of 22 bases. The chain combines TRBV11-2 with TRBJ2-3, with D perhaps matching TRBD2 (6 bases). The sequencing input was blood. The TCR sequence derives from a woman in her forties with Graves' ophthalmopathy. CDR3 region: CASTLGGVAQVTQYF. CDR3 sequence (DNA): TGTGCCAGCACCCTGGGGGGTGTGGCCCAAGTTACGCAGTATTTT. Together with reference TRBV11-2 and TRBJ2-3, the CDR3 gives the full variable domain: EAGVAQSPRYKIIEKRQSVAFWCNPISGHATLYWYQQILGQGPKLLIQFQNNGVVDDSQLPKDRFSAERLKGVDSTLKIQPAKLEDSAVYLCASTLGGVAQVTQYFGPGTRLTVL.